The clone carrying this TCR beta chain came up once. The same CDR3 can be traced to other DNA sequences in this sample. Looked up from germline, CDR1 is SGDLS and CDR2 is YYNGEE. The CDR3 contains 15 residues. V dropped 0 bases and J dropped 4; count of bases not matched to a gene: 5. The entry originates in a study of shared clonotypes between healthy human individuals. The repertoire was sequenced with immunoSEQ multiplex PCR; TCRdb's copy has only in-frame clones and lacks some. The sample includes 1,500,000 or so clones, over 95% seen only once; the top ten take 1.2%. Among the donors, all were Caucasian adults who lived in Nashville, Tennessee. A CD45RA+ naive subset and a CD45RA-negative memory subset were split from CD4+ cells.

The origin of this receptor is a man aged 25 to 40 in good health. Input material: naive CD4+ T cells sorted from blood. Regarding subset: CD45RA+ positively selected. The chain employs TRBV9 and TRBJ1-1; 8 bases map to TRBD1. Written as DNA, the CDR3 is TGTGCCAGCAGCGTAGCCCCAGGGGGCGGCACTGAAGCTTTCTTT. It encodes CASSVAPGGGTEAFF.